The 13 T cell receptor beta chains listed next were all sequenced from one sample in a study of cytomegalovirus exposure and HLA in healthy donors. The study ran its PCR with 60 Vbeta and 13 Jbeta primers. This table comes from immunoSEQ multiplex PCR, and its TCRdb copy is limited to in-frame clones, with some not included. The table lists around 230,000 clones, roughly 82% of them singletons. The sample was PBMCs. Source of these receptors: a man in his forties or fifties in good health and CMV-seropositive.

This chain uses TRBV29-1 with TRBJ2-3, with TRBD2 identical over 10 bases. Germline CDR1 is SQVTM and CDR2 is ANQGSEA. J gave up 4 bases and V 4 bases, and 5 bases lay outside the gene matches. CDR3 length: 14 residues. This CDR3 reads CSVVLAGEPDTQYF. In DNA, the CDR3 is TGCAGCGTTGTTCTAGCGGGAGAACCAGATACGCAGTATTTT.

On this clone itself: Other DNA sequences of this sample code for an identical CDR3. The chain employs TRBV9 and TRBJ2-1; D remains ambiguous. The CDR3 consists of 13 residues. CDR1 and CDR2 (germline): SGDLS, YYNGEE. V lost 0 bases to trimming and J lost 2 bases, with 3 bases between them. The CDR3 bases are TGTGCCAGCAGCGTAGCAACCTACAATGAGCAGTTCTTC. It encodes CASSVATYNEQFF.

This clone was counted only a few times. The chain carries TRBV2 and TRBJ2-1; D gene ambiguous. The germline V gene encodes CDR1 SNHLY and CDR2 FYNNEI. V shed 8 bases and J shed 7 bases, with 12 bases lying between them. The CDR3 extends over 12 amino acids. The CDR3 spells CASVGPVNEQFF. The CDR3 DNA follows: TGTGCCAGCGTGGGCCCGGTGAATGAGCAGTTCTTC.

The V call is TRBV2, the J call TRBJ1-2; 7 nucleotides line up with TRBD1. The CDR3 contains 14 residues. With 7 bases clipped from V and 8 bases from J, the junction kept 13 bases outside the gene matches. CDR1 is SNHLY, CDR2 FYNNEI, per germline. The CDR3 sequence is CASTPQTGFGGYTF. The CDR3 coding sequence is TGTGCCAGCACTCCCCAGACAGGGTTCGGGGGCTACACCTTC.

The V gene is TRBV2, the J gene TRBJ1-5; the D gene is possibly TRBD1 (6 bases). Per germline, CDR1 SNHLY and CDR2 FYNNEI. The CDR3 contains 15 residues. The ends were cut back, 3 bases at V and 0 bases at J, with 9 bases in the middle. CDR3 residues: CASSETGYSNQPQHF. The CDR3 DNA is TGTGCCAGCAGTGAGACAGGATATAGCAATCAGCCCCAGCATTTT.

This clone was seen a few times. This chain connects TRBV19 to TRBJ2-2; TRBD1 matches at 7 bases. V lost 10 bases, J lost 7 bases, and 9 bases stayed unmatched. CDR3 length: 13 amino acids. The germline V gene has CDR1 LNHDA and CDR2 SQIVND (reference sequence). The chain's CDR3 is CAIQTQGSGELFF. In DNA, the CDR3 is TGTGCCATCCAGACACAGGGGAGCGGGGAGCTGTTTTTT. The full variable domain, rest sourced from reference TRBV19 and TRBJ2-2, is DGGITQSPKYLFRKEGQNVTLSCEQNLNHDAMYWYRQDPGQGLRLIYYSQIVNDFQKGDIAEGYSVSREKKESFPLTVTSAQKNPTAFYLCAIQTQGSGELFFGEGSRLTVL.

The chain carries TRBV29-1 and TRBJ2-1; D possibly corresponds to TRBD1 (6 bases). Per germline, CDR1 SQVTM and CDR2 ANQGSEA. The CDR3 totals 13 residues. V was shortened by 2 bases and J by 7 bases, with 12 bases between the two germline ends. The CDR3 DNA is TGCAGCGTTGAACGGGGCGACAGGAATGAGCAGTTCTTC. It is translated as CSVERGDRNEQFF.

This clone has only one observation. V gene TRBV4-1 combines with J gene TRBJ1-1; D is undetermined. The V and J ends lost 1 base and 0 bases respectively, with 9 bases between them. The CDR3 has 15 residues. The germline V gene encodes CDR1 MGHRA and CDR2 YSYEKL. The CDR3 here is CASSQGAGLNTEAFF. Here the CDR3 DNA reads TGCGCCAGCAGCCAAGGGGCGGGTTTGAACACTGAAGCTTTCTTT.

This chain connects TRBV27 to TRBJ2-1; 9 bases are a match to TRBD2. The CDR3 extends over 16 amino acids. J was trimmed by 2 bases and V by 2 bases; bases with no gene match: 4. Per the germline V gene, CDR1 is MNHEY and CDR2 is SMNVEV (reference sequence). The CDR3: CASSLKGGRAYNEQFF. The DNA for the CDR3 is TGTGCCAGCAGTTTAAAGGGCGGGAGGGCCTACAATGAGCAGTTCTTC.

The chain links TRBV7-3 to TRBJ2-3; 8 bases are a match to TRBD1. CDR3 length: 18 residues. Trimming removed 1 base from V and 2 bases from J; junction bases left unmatched: 11. CDR1 is SGHTA and CDR2 is FQGTGA in the germline V gene. CDR3 protein: CASSLNPAATGATDTQYF. The CDR3 DNA reads as TGTGCCAGCAGCTTAAACCCCGCGGCGACAGGGGCCACAGATACGCAGTATTTT. The complete variable domain, with remaining parts taken from reference TRBV7-3 and TRBJ2-3, reads GAGVSQTPSNKVTEKGKYVELRCDPISGHTALYWYRQSLGQGPEFLIYFQGTGAADDSGLPNDRFFAVRPEGSVSTLKIQRTERGDSAVYLCASSLNPAATGATDTQYFGPGTRLTVL.

The chain is built from TRBV7-2 and TRBJ2-1; no firm D call. Per germline, CDR1 SGHTA and CDR2 FQGNSA. The germline V and J ends were trimmed by 2 bases and 9 bases, with 14 bases remaining between them. CDR3 size: 14 residues. The CDR3 region has the DNA TGTGCCAGCAGCTTATTACCAGCGACGGGTGAGCAGTTCTTC. Protein product: CASSLLPATGEQFF.

This clone was picked up a small number of times. The rearrangement links TRBV6-1 to TRBJ1-1; TRBD1 aligns across 7 bases. The CDR3 has 14 residues. The germline CDR1 and CDR2 sequences are MNHNS and SASEGT. Trimming removed 6 bases from V and 6 bases from J; junction bases left unmatched: 10. This CDR3 reads CASRNQRDSPEAFF. As DNA, the CDR3 is TGTGCCAGCAGGAACCAAAGGGACAGCCCTGAAGCTTTCTTT.

The chain links TRBV7-8 to TRBJ1-5; 7 nucleotides match TRBD1. Germline lookup yields CDR1 SGHVS and CDR2 FQNEAQ. Trimming removed 3 bases from V and 1 base from J; junction bases left unmatched: 3. This CDR3 has 15 amino acids. The chain's CDR3 is CASSLDRNSNQPQHF. The CDR3 nucleotides are TGTGCCAGCAGCTTGGACAGGAACAGCAATCAGCCCCAGCATTTT. Full variable domain (outside the CDR3, taken from reference TRBV7-8 and TRBJ1-5): GAGVSQSPRYKVAKRGQDVALRCDPISGHVSLFWYQQALGQGPEFLTYFQNEAQLDKSGLPSDRFFAERPEGSVSTLKIQRTQQEDSAVYLCASSLDRNSNQPQHFGDGTRLSIL.